Listed below are T cell receptor beta chains from one sample, sequenced in a study of PD-L1 blockade in urothelial cancer. Method: immunoSEQ multiplex PCR; TCRdb's copy keeps in-frame clones and lacks some. The sample carries tens of thousands of clones, 84% recorded once. The specimen was PBMCs, collected around atezolizumab (anti-PD-L1) treatment. These receptors were taken from a man between 60 and 75 years old with urothelial cancer. CDR3s include the opening cysteine and the closing phenylalanine or tryptophan. The order of the fields is clone size, J gene, D gene, V gene, CDR3 protein, CDR3 DNA. D genes are given only for firm matches. Clone sizes are given selectively: once, few, many, or a class where the clone is expanded.

. | TRBJ2-3 | TRBD1 | TRBV5-1 | CASSPGQGRVDTQYF | TGCGCCAGCAGCCCAGGACAGGGTAGGGTAGATACGCAGTATTTT
. | TRBJ2-1 | . | TRBV7-2 | CASSLSGTPYNEQFF | TGTGCCAGCAGTCTATCCGGGACTCCCTACAATGAGCAGTTCTTC
. | TRBJ2-7 | . | TRBV28 | CASTESPGLGSYEQYF | TGTGCCAGCACCGAAAGCCCAGGGCTTGGGTCCTACGAGCAGTACTTC
. | TRBJ2-2 | . | TRBV2 | CASISGTNTGELFF | TGTGCCAGCATAAGCGGAACGAACACCGGGGAGCTGTTTTTT
. | TRBJ2-7 | TRBD1 | TRBV10-1 | CASSDIGTGDNEQYF | TGCGCCAGCAGTGATATAGGGACAGGGGACAACGAGCAGTACTTC
once | TRBJ2-5 | . | TRBV28 | CAGGAETQYF | TGTGCCGGGGGGGCAGAGACCCAGTACTTC
. | TRBJ2-6 | . | TRBV15 | CATSRTRYSSGANVLTF | TGTGCCACCAGCAGAACAAGATACAGCTCTGGGGCCAACGTCCTGACTTTC
. | TRBJ1-1 | TRBD1 | TRBV6-1 | CASSEADRGSAFF | TGTGCCAGCAGTGAAGCGGACAGGGGTTCAGCTTTCTTT
. | TRBJ1-2 | TRBD1 | TRBV11-3 | CASSLGQGARLEYGYTF | TGTGCCAGCAGCTTAGGACAGGGGGCTCGGTTAGAATATGGCTACACCTTC
. | TRBJ2-1 | TRBD2 | TRBV11-2 | CASSLGGLATYNEQFF | TGTGCCAGCAGCTTAGGGGGACTAGCGACCTACAATGAGCAGTTCTTC
. | TRBJ1-5 | . | TRBV6-5 | CASSYSRQNNQPQHF | TGTGCCAGCAGTTACTCCAGACAGAACAATCAGCCCCAGCATTTT
. | TRBJ2-1 | . | TRBV2 | CASRGNYNEQFF | TGTGCCAGCAGGGGCAACTACAATGAGCAGTTCTTC
few | TRBJ2-7 | TRBD2 | TRBV18 | CASSPRPGGPNEQYF | TGTGCCAGCTCACCCCGACCGGGGGGGCCGAACGAGCAGTACTTC
few | TRBJ1-4 | . | TRBV25-1 | CASSEPGHTEKLFF | TGTGCCAGCAGTGAACCGGGACATACTGAAAAACTGTTTTTT
. | TRBJ2-2 | TRBD1 | TRBV7-9 | CASTKWTGNTGELFF | TGTGCCAGCACCAAATGGACAGGAAACACCGGGGAGCTGTTTTTT
. | TRBJ1-5 | . | TRBV7-9 | CASSLGDGGNQPQHF | TGTGCCAGCAGCTTAGGAGACGGAGGCAATCAGCCCCAGCATTTT
once | TRBJ2-2 | TRBD1 | TRBV5-4 | CASSLLMTGANTGELFF | TGTGCCAGCAGCTTGCTTATGACAGGGGCGAACACCGGGGAGCTGTTTTTT